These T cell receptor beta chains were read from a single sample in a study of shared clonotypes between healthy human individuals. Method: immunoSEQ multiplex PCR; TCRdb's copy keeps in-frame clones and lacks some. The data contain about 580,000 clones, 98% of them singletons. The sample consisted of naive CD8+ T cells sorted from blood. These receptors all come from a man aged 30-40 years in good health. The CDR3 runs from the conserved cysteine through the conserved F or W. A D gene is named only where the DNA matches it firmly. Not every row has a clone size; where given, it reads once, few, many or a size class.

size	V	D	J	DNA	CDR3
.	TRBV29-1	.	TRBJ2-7	TGCAGCGTTGAAGATCTTGGGACATCCTACGAGCAGTACTTC	CSVEDLGTSYEQYF
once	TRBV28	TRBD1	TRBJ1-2	TGTGCCAGCAGTGTCGACAGGGGGGCATCCGATGGCTACACCTTC	CASSVDRGASDGYTF
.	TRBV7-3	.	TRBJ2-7	TGTGCCAGCAGCTGGATGGGACTTCTGAACCGGAGGGGAGAGCAGTACTTC	CASSWMGLLNRRGEQYF
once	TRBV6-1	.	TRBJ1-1	TGTGCCAGCAGTGAGTGGGGAGGGCTGGCTTTCTTT	CASSEWGGLAFF
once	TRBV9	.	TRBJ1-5	TGTGCCAGCAGTGAGGGGTCCAATCAGCCCCAGCATTTT	CASSEGSNQPQHF
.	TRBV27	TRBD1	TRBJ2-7	TGTGCCAGCAGACACGGGACAGACTATAGGGCCGAGCAGTACTTC	CASRHGTDYRAEQYF
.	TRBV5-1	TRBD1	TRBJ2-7	TGCGCCAGCAGCTTGGCCCCAGGGGGCTACGAGCAGTACTTC	CASSLAPGGYEQYF
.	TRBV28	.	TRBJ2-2	TGTGCCTCTTCCCCCGAAAGGACAGCGAACACCGGGGAGCTGTTTTTT	CASSPERTANTGELFF
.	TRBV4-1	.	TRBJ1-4	TGCGCCAGCAGCCAAGAGGGAGGGAGCGAAAAACTGTTTTTT	CASSQEGGSEKLFF
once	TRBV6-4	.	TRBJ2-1	TGTGCCAGCAGTGACTCTGCGGCTGATGAGCAGTTCTTC	CASSDSAADEQFF
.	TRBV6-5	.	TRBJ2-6	TGTGCCAGCAGTTACGATCTGGGATCTGGGGCCAACGTCCTGACTTTC	CASSYDLGSGANVLTF
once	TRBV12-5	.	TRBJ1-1	TGTGCTAGTGGTTTGGGCGTGGACACTGAAGCTTTCTTT	CASGLGVDTEAFF
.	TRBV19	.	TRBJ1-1	TGTGCCAGTAGTATTTGGGGGTCCACTGAAGCTTTCTTT	CASSIWGSTEAFF
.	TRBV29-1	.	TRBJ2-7	TGCAGCGTTGAAGACTGGGCTCACGACAGTTCCTACGAGCAGTACTTC	CSVEDWAHDSSYEQYF
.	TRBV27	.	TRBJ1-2	TGTGCCAGCAGCTGGGCGAACAACTATGGCTACACCTTC	CASSWANNYGYTF
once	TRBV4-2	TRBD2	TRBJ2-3	TGTGCCAGCGGCGACGGAGGGGAGGGCTTGTATTTT	CASGDGGEGLYF
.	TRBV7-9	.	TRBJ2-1	TGTGCCAGCAGCTCGGGCCGGGCGGACTTGGGGAATGAGCAGTTCTTC	CASSSGRADLGNEQFF
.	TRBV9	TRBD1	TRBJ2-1	TGTGCCAGCAGCGTAGGGACCGGGACAGGGGGCCGGGATGAGCAGTTCTTC	CASSVGTGTGGRDEQFF
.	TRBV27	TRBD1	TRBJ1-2	TGTGCCAGCAGTTTAAGGGGACAGGTCCACTATGGCTACACCTTC	CASSLRGQVHYGYTF
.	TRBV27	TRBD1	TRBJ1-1	TGTGCCAGCAGCAGACACAGGGGAATGAACACTGAAGCTTTCTTT	CASSRHRGMNTEAFF
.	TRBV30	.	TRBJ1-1	TGTGCCTGGAGTGTAGTAATGAACACTGAAGCTTTCTTT	CAWSVVMNTEAFF
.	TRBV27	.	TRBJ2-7	TGTGCCAGCAGTCTTGCTTGGGGGAGCTACGAGCAGTACTTC	CASSLAWGSYEQYF
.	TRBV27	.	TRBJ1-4	TGTGCCAGCAGTTTATTAGGCGCTAATGAAAAACTGTTTTTT	CASSLLGANEKLFF
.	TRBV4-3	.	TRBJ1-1	TGCGCCAGCAGCCAGGGGTGGGGAGGGACTGAAGCTTTCTTT	CASSQGWGGTEAFF
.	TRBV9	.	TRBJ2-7	TGTGCCAGCAGCGGACGGGACGACCTGTACGAGCAGTACTTC	CASSGRDDLYEQYF
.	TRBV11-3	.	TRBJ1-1	TGTGCCAGCAGCTTAGCAGAGAACACTGAAGCTTTCTTT	CASSLAENTEAFF
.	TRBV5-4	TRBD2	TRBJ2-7	TGTGCCAGCAGCTCGGGGGGGATATCCTACGAGCAGTACTTC	CASSSGGISYEQYF
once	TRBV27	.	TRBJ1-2	TGTGCCAGCGGGAGGAAGGCGGATGGCTACACCTTC	CASGRKADGYTF
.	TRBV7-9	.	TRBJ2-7	TGTGCCAGCACCTATTCGGTGGGGGAGCAGTACTTC	CASTYSVGEQYF
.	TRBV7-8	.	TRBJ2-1	TGTGCCAGCAGGTATAGCGGTAGCTCCTACAATGAGCAGTTCTTC	CASRYSGSSYNEQFF
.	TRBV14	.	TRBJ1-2	TGTGCCAGCAGCCAAGACCTTCCCGGGGGCTACACCTTC	CASSQDLPGGYTF
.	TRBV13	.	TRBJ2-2	TGTGCCAGCAGCTTAGTAGTAGCGAACACCGGGGAGCTGTTTTTT	CASSLVVANTGELFF
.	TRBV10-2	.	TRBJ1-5	TGCGCCAGCAGTGAGGGCAGACGCAATCAGCCCCAGCATTTT	CASSEGRRNQPQHF
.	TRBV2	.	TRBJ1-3	TGTGCCAGCAGTGAAGTCGGCAAACGACCCTCTGGAAACACCATATATTTT	CASSEVGKRPSGNTIYF
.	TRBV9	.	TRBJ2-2	TGTGCCAGCAGCTACCGCAAGGGGGCCGGGGAGCTGTTTTTT	CASSYRKGAGELFF
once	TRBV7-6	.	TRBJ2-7	TGTGCCAGCAGCTGGGGCATTTCCTACGAGCAGTACTTC	CASSWGISYEQYF
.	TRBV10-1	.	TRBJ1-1	TGCGCCAGCAGTGTCGACCCCGTGGGCACTGAAGCTTTCTTT	CASSVDPVGTEAFF
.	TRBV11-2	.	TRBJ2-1	TGTGCCAGCAGCTACCTGACGGGTAACAATGAGCAGTTCTTC	CASSYLTGNNEQFF
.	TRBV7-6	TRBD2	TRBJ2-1	TGTGCCAGCGGGGGGACTAGTAGTATCAGCTCCTACAATGAGCAGTTCTTC	CASGGTSSISSYNEQFF
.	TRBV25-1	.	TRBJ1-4	TGTGCCACCCGGGAGCAGGGTAATGAAAAACTGTTTTTT	CATREQGNEKLFF
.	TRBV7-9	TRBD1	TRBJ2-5	TGTGCCAGCAGCTTCCGGGACAGGGAATCGAGGGAGACCCAGTACTTC	CASSFRDRESRETQYF
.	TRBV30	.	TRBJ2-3	TGTGCCGGCGCCGGTGGGGCGGGCTACACAGATACGCAGTATTTT	CAGAGGAGYTDTQYF
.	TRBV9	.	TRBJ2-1	TGTGCCAGCAGCCATCCGGGTGAGCAGTTCTTC	CASSHPGEQFF
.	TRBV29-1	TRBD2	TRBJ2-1	TGCAGCGTTGAAGGGGTTCTAGGACTAGCGGATAATGAGCAGTTCTTC	CSVEGVLGLADNEQFF
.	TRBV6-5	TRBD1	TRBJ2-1	TGTGCCAGCAGTTTTGGACAGGGCTCCTACAATGAGCAGTTCTTC	CASSFGQGSYNEQFF
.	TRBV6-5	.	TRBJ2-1	TGTGCCAGCAGTTACCAGGGGATAGGTACCAATGAGCAGTTCTTC	CASSYQGIGTNEQFF
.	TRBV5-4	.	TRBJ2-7	TGTGCCAGCAGCTACCTCGGAGGGAGCGACGAGCAGTACTTC	CASSYLGGSDEQYF
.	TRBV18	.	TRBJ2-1	TGTGCCAGCTCACCACGATCGGGTAGCTCCTACAATGAGCAGTTCTTC	CASSPRSGSSYNEQFF
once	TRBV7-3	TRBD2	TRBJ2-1	TGTGCCAGCAGCGCCGGGACTAGCAGCTTTAATGAGCAGTTCTTC	CASSAGTSSFNEQFF
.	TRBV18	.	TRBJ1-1	TGTGCCAGCTCACTTGGGGGGAACACTGAAGCTTTCTTT	CASSLGGNTEAFF
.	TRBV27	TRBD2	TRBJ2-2	TGTGCCAGCAGTCCCCAGAGTTCCGGACTAGCCGGGGAGCTGTTTTTT	CASSPQSSGLAGELFF
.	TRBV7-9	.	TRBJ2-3	TGTGCCAGCAGCTTCAGGGGACGAGGAGAGTTATATACGCAGTATTTT	CASSFRGRGELYTQYF
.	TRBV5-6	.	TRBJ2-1	TGTGCCAGCAGTTTAGCTGGTGAGCAGTTCTTC	CASSLAGEQFF
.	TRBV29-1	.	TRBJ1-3	TGCAGCGTTTTCGTTTCAGGGAAAAACACCATATATTTT	CSVFVSGKNTIYF